This T cell receptor (beta chain) was profiled in a study of CD8+ T cells in alopecia areata. About the study: The percentage of affected scalp area served as the score of severity for treated patients.

The V and J ends lost 2 bases and 4 bases, in that order; junction bases with no gene match: 6. Germline V gene data show CDR1 as SGHDT and CDR2 as YYEEEE. This CDR3 spans 16 amino acids. Sequencing relied on a cDNA template that was reverse transcribed from extracted RNA. Profiled with immunoSEQ multiplex PCR; TCRdb holds only in-frame clones, not every one. Among about 200,000 clones listed, 35% to 40% were seen once. Indicated treatment: oral pan-JAK inhibitor, 5-10 mg twice daily. The clonotype originates from a human donor with alopecia areata. This chain connects TRBV5-6 to TRBJ1-4; TRBD1 matches 9 bases. Source: CD4+ T cells sorted from blood, taken between weeks 30 and 35, from a patient treated with tofacitinib. The CDR3 nucleotides are TGTGCCAGCAGCTTACTCCCGGGACAGGGTAATGAAAAACTGTTTTTT. It is translated as CASSLLPGQGNEKLFF. The variable domain in full, completed from reference TRBV5-6 and TRBJ1-4, reads DAGVTQSPTHLIKTRGQQVTLRCSPKSGHDTVSWYQQALGQGPQFIFQYYEEEERQRGNFPDRFSGHQFPNYSSELNVNALLLGDSALYLCASSLLPGQGNEKLFFGSGTQLSVL.